These T cell receptor beta chains were read from a single sample in a study of T cell changes during pregnancy in multiple sclerosis. The data were produced by immunoSEQ multiplex PCR, yet TCRdb's version contains in-frame clones alone and is incomplete. The repertoire holds 75,000 to 80,000 clones, 89% seen once, with around 1.8% in the top ten. Material: peripheral blood, obtained before pregnancy. These TCRs come from a female donor with multiple sclerosis, enrolled in a pregnancy study. Both conserved end residues are part of each CDR3. The order of the fields is clone size, D gene, V gene, CDR3 length, J gene, CDR3 DNA, CDR3 protein. D genes are given only for firm matches. Expanded clones get a size class; other rows say once, few or many, or leave the size out.

>NA|TRBD1|TRBV6-5|14|TRBJ1-2
TGTGCCAGCACCCAGACAGGGCCGTTCTATGGCTACACCTTC
CASTQTGPFYGYTF
>once|TRBD1|TRBV5-4|16|TRBJ2-1
TGTGCCAGCAGCTCCCGCGTAGGGGGCGTCTACAATGAGCAGTTCTTC
CASSSRVGGVYNEQFF
>NA|TRBD1|TRBV5-1|15|TRBJ1-1
TGCGCCAGCAGCATTCGACAGGGGGCGAACACTGAAGCTTTCTTT
CASSIRQGANTEAFF
>NA|NA|TRBV15|12|TRBJ1-4
TGTGCCACCAGCAGAGGGGGCGAAAAACTGTTTTTT
CATSRGGEKLFF
>NA|TRBD1|TRBV25-1|15|TRBJ1-4
TGTGCCAGCAGTGAACCCGGGACAGGAAATGAAAAACTGTTTTTT
CASSEPGTGNEKLFF
>NA|NA|TRBV7-9|16|TRBJ2-1
TGTGCCAGCAGCCTCTCGCTAGCATCGAGCTACAATGAGCAGTTCTTC
CASSLSLASSYNEQFF
>once|TRBD1|TRBV7-8|14|TRBJ1-5
TGTGCCAGCAGGCCCGGGACAGGGGGTCAGCCCCAGCATTTT
CASRPGTGGQPQHF
>few|NA|TRBV19|15|TRBJ1-1
TGTGCCAGTAGTATTCTCCCCCACGGGGATATTGAAGCTTTCTTT
CASSILPHGDIEAFF
>NA|TRBD2|TRBV7-6|18|TRBJ2-7
TGTGCCAGCAGTCCACTAGCGGGGGGGACTCACAGCTCCTACGAGCAGTACTTC
CASSPLAGGTHSSYEQYF
>NA|TRBD2|TRBV4-1|16|TRBJ2-7
TGCGCCAGCAGCCAGGGTTCAGCGGGGGCGGCATACGAGCAGTACTTC
CASSQGSAGAAYEQYF
>once|TRBD1|TRBV7-2|17|TRBJ1-2
TGTGCCAGCAGCTTAAGGGCGGGGACAGGGGTATCGGAGGGCTACACCTTC
CASSLRAGTGVSEGYTF
>NA|NA|TRBV5-1|15|TRBJ2-7
TGCGCCAGCAGCTTGAGCCCGGACAAGCCCTACGAGCAGTACTTC
CASSLSPDKPYEQYF
>NA|NA|TRBV6-5|13|TRBJ1-1
TGTGCCAGCGTGGCGACGCTTGGGCTAGAAGCTTTCTTT
CASVATLGLEAFF
>NA|TRBD1|TRBV6-5|16|TRBJ2-3
TGTGCCAGCAGTTCCGCAAACAGGGGCTACACAGATACGCAGTATTTT
CASSSANRGYTDTQYF
>NA|NA|TRBV19|13|TRBJ2-3
TGTGCCAGTAGTGACAGGACGACAGATACGCAGTATTTT
CASSDRTTDTQYF
>NA|NA|TRBV12-5|18|TRBJ1-3
TGTGCTAGTGGTTTGACTAACGATGGCAGTGTGGAGGTAAACACCATATATTTT
CASGLTNDGSVEVNTIYF
>NA|TRBD2|TRBV7-2|16|TRBJ2-7
TGTGCCAGCAGCCCAAAACGGGGGGGGGACTCCTACGAGCAGTACTTC
CASSPKRGGDSYEQYF
>NA|NA|TRBV12-5|14|TRBJ2-7
TGTGCTAGTGCTCTAGGGACGGGACTCTACGAGCAGTACTTC
CASALGTGLYEQYF
>NA|NA|TRBV4-1|15|TRBJ1-1
TGCGCCAGCAGCCAAGTCGGTTCAATGAACACTGAAGCTTTCTTT
CASSQVGSMNTEAFF
>NA|NA|TRBV4-3|14|TRBJ2-1
TGCGCCAGCAGCCAAGAACCTGTAAGGGGGAAGCAGTTCTTC
CASSQEPVRGKQFF
>NA|NA|TRBV27|13|TRBJ1-6
TGTGCCAGCAGTTTATTGGGGGAGGTGCCCCTCCACTTT
CASSLLGEVPLHF
>NA|TRBD1|TRBV11-1|16|TRBJ2-1
TGTGCCAGCAGCTTGGGTCAGGGGGCCACCTCCAATGAGCAGTTCTTC
CASSLGQGATSNEQFF
>NA|NA|TRBV4-3|16|TRBJ2-3
TGCGCCAGCAGCCAAGTGTTGGCGGGCGGCACAGATACGCAGTATTTT
CASSQVLAGGTDTQYF
>NA|TRBD1|TRBV9|15|TRBJ2-3
TGTGCCAGCAGCGTAGACGGGACAGGGGAAGATACGCAGTATTTT
CASSVDGTGEDTQYF
>NA|TRBD1|TRBV11-2|15|TRBJ2-5
TGTGCCAGCAGCTTTGGGACAGGCGGACCAGAGACCCAGTACTTC
CASSFGTGGPETQYF
>NA|TRBD1|TRBV7-8|15|TRBJ2-7
TGTGCCAGCAGCTTATGGGACAGATTGGGTTACGAGCAGTACTTC
CASSLWDRLGYEQYF
>NA|NA|TRBV6-1|11|TRBJ2-7
TGTGCCAGCACTGGGGCTTACGAGCAGTACTTC
CASTGAYEQYF
>NA|TRBD1|TRBV18|15|TRBJ1-1
TGTGCCAGCTCAACGGGACAGGGGGGTAACACTGAAGCTTTCTTT
CASSTGQGGNTEAFF
>once|TRBD2|TRBV6-5|13|TRBJ2-3
TGTGCCAGCAGGTCCTCGGGGGGGGATACGCAGTATTTT
CASRSSGGDTQYF
>NA|NA|TRBV19|13|TRBJ1-1
TGTGCCAGTAATTCCCGGGACACTCCCTGGGCTTTCTTT
CASNSRDTPWAFF
>NA|NA|TRBV28|17|TRBJ1-4
TGTGCCAGCAGTTTCGCTGTCCGGGCGGGCCGTAATGAAAAACTGTTTTTT
CASSFAVRAGRNEKLFF
>once|TRBD1|TRBV5-1|14|TRBJ1-1
TGCGCCAGCAGCTGGGGCCAGGGGGGAACTGAAGCTTTCTTT
CASSWGQGGTEAFF
>NA|NA|TRBV28|15|TRBJ2-7
TGTGCCAGCAGCCGCCAACAGGGTCCTCCCTACGAGCAGTACTTC
CASSRQQGPPYEQYF
>NA|TRBD1|TRBV18|14|TRBJ1-2
TGTGCCAGCTCACAACAGACAGGGGGCTATGGCTACACCTTC
CASSQQTGGYGYTF
>NA|NA|TRBV5-1|14|TRBJ2-5
TGCGCCAGCAGCGCCGGGACACTCCAAGAGACCCAGTACTTC
CASSAGTLQETQYF
>once|NA|TRBV6-1|12|TRBJ1-2
TGTGCCAGCAGTCTGTCTAACTATGGCTACACCTTC
CASSLSNYGYTF
>NA|TRBD1|TRBV7-9|12|TRBJ2-5
TGTGCGTACAGGGGGCATGGGGAGACCCAGTACTTC
CAYRGHGETQYF
>NA|NA|TRBV30|15|TRBJ1-6
TGTGCCTGGAGTGCCCTAGGACTCAATAATTCACCCCTCCACTTT
CAWSALGLNNSPLHF
>NA|NA|TRBV7-8|16|TRBJ1-5
TGTGCCAGCAGCTTAGCCGGGGCGGGAAATAATCAGCCCCAGCATTTT
CASSLAGAGNNQPQHF
>NA|NA|TRBV23-1|16|TRBJ1-2
TGCGCCAGCAGTCAGGCCGAGGACGCGGGGACGTATGGCTACACCTTC
CASSQAEDAGTYGYTF
>NA|TRBD2|TRBV7-3|15|TRBJ2-1
TGTGCCAGCAGCCCCGGACTAGCGTTCTACAATGAGCAGTTCTTC
CASSPGLAFYNEQFF
>NA|NA|TRBV28|16|TRBJ2-6
TGTGCCAGCACCCCGGGGGACTCCTCTGGGGCCAACGTCCTGACTTTC
CASTPGDSSGANVLTF
>NA|NA|TRBV20-1|11|TRBJ2-1
TGCAGTGCTAGAGATAGAGCCCAGCAGTTCTTC
CSARDRAQQFF
>NA|NA|TRBV28|16|TRBJ1-2
TGTGCCACCATCCGATCCGGACAGAAAGGGCCTTATGGCTACACCTTC
CATIRSGQKGPYGYTF
>NA|TRBD1|TRBV27|14|TRBJ2-7
TGTGCCAGCAGTCGGACAGGGGGGACCTACGAGCAGTACTTC
CASSRTGGTYEQYF
>NA|NA|TRBV6-4|15|TRBJ1-2
TGTGCCAGCAGTAAAGATGCAGGGTTCCCCTATGGCTACACCTTC
CASSKDAGFPYGYTF
>NA|NA|TRBV7-2|13|TRBJ1-3
TGTGCCAGCAGCTCTCGCGGTGGAAACACCATATATTTT
CASSSRGGNTIYF
>NA|NA|TRBV21-1|17|TRBJ2-5
TGTGCCAGCAGCGAAGAGACTAGCGGGGGAGCACAAGAGACCCAGTACTTC
CASSEETSGGAQETQYF
>NA|NA|TRBV6-5|14|TRBJ2-5
TGTGCCAGCAGTCTTGCAGGGCCCCGGGAGACCCAGTACTTC
CASSLAGPRETQYF